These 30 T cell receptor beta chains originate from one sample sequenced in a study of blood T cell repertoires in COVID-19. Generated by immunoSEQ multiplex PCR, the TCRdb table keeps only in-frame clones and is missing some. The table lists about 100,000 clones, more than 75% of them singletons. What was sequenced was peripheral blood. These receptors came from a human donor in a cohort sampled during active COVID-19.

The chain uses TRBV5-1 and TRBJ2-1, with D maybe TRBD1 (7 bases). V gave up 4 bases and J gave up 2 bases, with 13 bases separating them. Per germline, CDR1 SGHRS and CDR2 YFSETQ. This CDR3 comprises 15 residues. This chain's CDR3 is CASSQGDSPYNEQFF. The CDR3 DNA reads TGCGCCAGCAGCCAGGGGGACTCGCCCTACAATGAGCAGTTCTTC. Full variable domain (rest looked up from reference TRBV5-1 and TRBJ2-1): KAGVTQTPRYLIKTRGQQVTLSCSPISGHRSVSWYQQTPGQGLQFLFEYFSETQRNKGNFPGRFSGRQFSNSRSEMNVSTLELGDSALYLCASSQGDSPYNEQFFGPGTRLTVL.

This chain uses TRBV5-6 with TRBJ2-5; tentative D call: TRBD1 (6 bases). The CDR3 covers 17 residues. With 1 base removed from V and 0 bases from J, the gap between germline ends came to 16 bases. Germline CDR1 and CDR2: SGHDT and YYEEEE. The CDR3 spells CASSLSYTGTYQETQYF. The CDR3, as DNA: TGTGCCAGCAGCTTGAGTTACACCGGGACATACCAAGAGACCCAGTACTTC.

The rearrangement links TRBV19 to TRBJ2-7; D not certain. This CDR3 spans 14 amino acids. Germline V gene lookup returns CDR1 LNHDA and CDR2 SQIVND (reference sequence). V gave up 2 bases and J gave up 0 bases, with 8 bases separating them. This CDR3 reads CASSINQNSYEQYF. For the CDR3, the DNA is TGTGCCAGTAGTATAAACCAGAACTCCTACGAGCAGTACTTC.

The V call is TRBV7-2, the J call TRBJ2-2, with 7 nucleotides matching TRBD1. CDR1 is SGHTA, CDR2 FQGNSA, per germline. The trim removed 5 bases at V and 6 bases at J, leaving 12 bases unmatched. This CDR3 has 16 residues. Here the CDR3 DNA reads TGTGCCAGCAGCCCAAATGGGGGACAGTACTCCGGGGAGCTGTTTTTT. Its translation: CASSPNGGQYSGELFF.

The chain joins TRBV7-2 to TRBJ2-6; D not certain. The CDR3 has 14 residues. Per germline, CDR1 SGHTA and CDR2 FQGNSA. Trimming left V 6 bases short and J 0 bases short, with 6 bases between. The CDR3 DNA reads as TGTGCCAGCAGTTCACTCTCTGGGGCCAACGTCCTGACTTTC. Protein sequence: CASSSLSGANVLTF.

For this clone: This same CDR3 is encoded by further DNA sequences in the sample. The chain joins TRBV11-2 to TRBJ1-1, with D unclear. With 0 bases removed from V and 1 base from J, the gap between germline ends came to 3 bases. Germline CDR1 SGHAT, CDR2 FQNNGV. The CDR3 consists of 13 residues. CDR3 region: CASSLDRNTEAFF. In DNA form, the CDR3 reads TGTGCCAGCAGCTTAGACCGGAACACTGAAGCTTTCTTT. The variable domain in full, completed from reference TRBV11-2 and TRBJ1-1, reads EAGVAQSPRYKIIEKRQSVAFWCNPISGHATLYWYQQILGQGPKLLIQFQNNGVVDDSQLPKDRFSAERLKGVDSTLKIQPAKLEDSAVYLCASSLDRNTEAFFGQGTRLTVV.

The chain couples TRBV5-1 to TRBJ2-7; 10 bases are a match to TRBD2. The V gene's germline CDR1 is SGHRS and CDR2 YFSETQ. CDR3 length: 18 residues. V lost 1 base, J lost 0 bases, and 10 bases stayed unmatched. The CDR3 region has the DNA TGCGCCAGCAGCTTGAGGAGCACTAGCGGGGCCCTCTCCTACGAGCAGTACTTC. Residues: CASSLRSTSGALSYEQYF.

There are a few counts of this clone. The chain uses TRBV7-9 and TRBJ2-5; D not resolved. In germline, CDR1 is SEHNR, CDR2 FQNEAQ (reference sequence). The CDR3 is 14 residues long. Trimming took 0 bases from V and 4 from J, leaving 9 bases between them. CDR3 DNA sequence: TGTGCCAGCAGCTTAGCGGGCTTGGGAGAGACCCAGTACTTC. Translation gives CASSLAGLGETQYF.

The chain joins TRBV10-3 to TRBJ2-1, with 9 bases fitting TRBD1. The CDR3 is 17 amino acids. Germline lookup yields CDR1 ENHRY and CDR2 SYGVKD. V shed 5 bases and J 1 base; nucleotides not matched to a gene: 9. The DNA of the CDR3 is TGTGCCATCAGTCCCGGGACAGGGTCAGGGTCCTACAATGAGCAGTTCTTC. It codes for CAISPGTGSGSYNEQFF.

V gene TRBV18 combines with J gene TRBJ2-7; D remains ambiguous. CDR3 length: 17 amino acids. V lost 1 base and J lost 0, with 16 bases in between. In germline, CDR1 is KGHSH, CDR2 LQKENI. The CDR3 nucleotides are TGTGCCAGCTCACCACTTCCGAGGTTGTTAAGCTCCTACGAGCAGTACTTC. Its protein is CASSPLPRLLSSYEQYF.

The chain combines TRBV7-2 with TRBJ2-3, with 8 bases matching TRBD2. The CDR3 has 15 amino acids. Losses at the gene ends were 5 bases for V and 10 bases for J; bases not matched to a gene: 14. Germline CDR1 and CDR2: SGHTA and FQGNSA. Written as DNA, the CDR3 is TGTGCCAGCAGCCGGAGCGGGAGTGGGGGGGTTGCGCAGTATTTT. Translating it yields CASSRSGSGGVAQYF.

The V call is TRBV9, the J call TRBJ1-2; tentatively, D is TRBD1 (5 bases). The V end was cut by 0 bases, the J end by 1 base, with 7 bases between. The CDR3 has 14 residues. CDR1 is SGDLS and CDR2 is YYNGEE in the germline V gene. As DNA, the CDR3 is TGTGCCAGCAGCGTAGGTCAGGGTAACTATGGCTACACCTTC. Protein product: CASSVGQGNYGYTF. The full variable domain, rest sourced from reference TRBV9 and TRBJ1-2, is DSGVTQTPKHLITATGQRVTLRCSPRSGDLSVYWYQQSLDQGLQFLIQYYNGEERAKGNILERFSAQQFPDLHSELNLSSLELGDSALYFCASSVGQGNYGYTFGSGTRLTVV.

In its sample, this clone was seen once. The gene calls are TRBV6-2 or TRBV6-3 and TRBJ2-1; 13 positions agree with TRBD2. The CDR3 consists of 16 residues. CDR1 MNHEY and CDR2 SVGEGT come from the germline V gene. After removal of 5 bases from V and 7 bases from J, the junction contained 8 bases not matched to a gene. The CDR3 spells CASSKSLAGGRNEQFF. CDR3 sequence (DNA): TGTGCCAGCAGTAAGTCACTAGCGGGGGGGAGGAATGAGCAGTTCTTC.

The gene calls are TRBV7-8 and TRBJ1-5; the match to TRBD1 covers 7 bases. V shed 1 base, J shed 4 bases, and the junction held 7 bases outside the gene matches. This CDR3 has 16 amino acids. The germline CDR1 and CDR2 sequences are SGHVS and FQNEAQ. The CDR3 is CASSLVWDRSNQPQHF. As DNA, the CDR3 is TGTGCCAGCAGCTTAGTGTGGGACAGATCTAATCAGCCCCAGCATTTT.

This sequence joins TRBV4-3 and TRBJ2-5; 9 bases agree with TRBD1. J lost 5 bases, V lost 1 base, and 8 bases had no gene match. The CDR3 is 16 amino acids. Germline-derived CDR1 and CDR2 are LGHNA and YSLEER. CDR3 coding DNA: TGCGCCAGCAGCCAAGCCTGGGGACAGGGACGGGAGACCCAGTACTTC. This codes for CASSQAWGQGRETQYF.

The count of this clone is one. Here the CDR3 DNA reads TGTGCCAGCAGCTTGGGAGGGGGTGGCGGGAGAAAGAGCCGCGAGCAGTACTTC. Its protein product is CASSLGGGGGRKSREQYF. The chain uses TRBV5-4 and TRBJ2-7, with D tentatively TRBD2 (7 bases). The V and J ends lost 0 bases and 6 bases respectively, with 25 bases between them. In germline, CDR1 is SGHNT, CDR2 YYREEE (reference sequence). The CDR3 totals 18 residues.

The CDR3 DNA is TGTGCCAGCAGCTTGGTGACAGGGGCCCCTGGGGATGAGCAGTTCTTC. Its protein product is CASSLVTGAPGDEQFF. The chain recombines TRBV5-4 with TRBJ2-1, with TRBD1 identical over 8 bases. Losses at the gene ends were 0 bases for V and 8 bases for J; bases not matched to a gene: 10. The CDR3 runs 16 residues. Germline CDR1 SGHNT, CDR2 YYREEE (reference sequence).

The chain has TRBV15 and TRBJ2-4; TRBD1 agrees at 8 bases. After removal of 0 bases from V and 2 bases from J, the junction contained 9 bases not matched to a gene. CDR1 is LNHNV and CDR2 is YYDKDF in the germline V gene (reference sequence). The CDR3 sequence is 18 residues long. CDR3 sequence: CATSRDRAGGTTKNIQYF. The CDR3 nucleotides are TGTGCCACCAGCAGAGATAGGGCAGGGGGCACGACCAAAAACATTCAGTACTTC.

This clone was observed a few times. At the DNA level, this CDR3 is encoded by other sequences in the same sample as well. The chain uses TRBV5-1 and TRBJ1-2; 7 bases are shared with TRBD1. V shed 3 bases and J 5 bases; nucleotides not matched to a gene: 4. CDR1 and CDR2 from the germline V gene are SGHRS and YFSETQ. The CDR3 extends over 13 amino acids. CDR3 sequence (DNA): TGCGCCAGCAGCTGGGACAGATTATATGGCTACACCTTC. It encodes CASSWDRLYGYTF.

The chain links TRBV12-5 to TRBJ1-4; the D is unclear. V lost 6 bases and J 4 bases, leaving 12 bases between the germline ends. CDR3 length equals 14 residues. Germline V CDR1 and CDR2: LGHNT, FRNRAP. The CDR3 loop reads CASGRSWLNEKLFF. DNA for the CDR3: TGTGCTAGTGGACGATCGTGGCTTAATGAAAAACTGTTTTTT.

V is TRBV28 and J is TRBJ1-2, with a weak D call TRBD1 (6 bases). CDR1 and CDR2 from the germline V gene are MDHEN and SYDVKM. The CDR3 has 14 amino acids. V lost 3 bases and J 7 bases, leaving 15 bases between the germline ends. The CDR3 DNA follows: TGTGCCAGCAGTTTGCCGCAGGGGAAAGGTGGCTACACCTTC. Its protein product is CASSLPQGKGGYTF.

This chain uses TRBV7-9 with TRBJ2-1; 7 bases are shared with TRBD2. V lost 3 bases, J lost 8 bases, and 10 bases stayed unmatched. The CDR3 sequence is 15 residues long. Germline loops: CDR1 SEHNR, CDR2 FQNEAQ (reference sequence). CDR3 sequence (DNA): TGTGCCAGCAGCTTGGGGCTAGCGGTGAGGGATGAGCAGTTCTTC. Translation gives CASSLGLAVRDEQFF.

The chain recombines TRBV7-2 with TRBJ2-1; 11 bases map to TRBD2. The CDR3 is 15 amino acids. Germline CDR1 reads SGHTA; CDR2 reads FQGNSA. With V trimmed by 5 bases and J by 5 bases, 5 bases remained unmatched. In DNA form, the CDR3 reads TGTGCCAGCAGCCCCGCTAGCGGGAGGAACAATGAGCAGTTCTTC. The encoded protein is CASSPASGRNNEQFF.

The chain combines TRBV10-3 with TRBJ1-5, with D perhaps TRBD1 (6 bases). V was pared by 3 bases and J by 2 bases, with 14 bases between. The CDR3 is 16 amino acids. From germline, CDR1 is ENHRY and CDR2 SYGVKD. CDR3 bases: TGTGCCATCAGTGACCACGGGGGGCAGGGCAATCAGCCCCAGCATTTT. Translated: CAISDHGGQGNQPQHF.

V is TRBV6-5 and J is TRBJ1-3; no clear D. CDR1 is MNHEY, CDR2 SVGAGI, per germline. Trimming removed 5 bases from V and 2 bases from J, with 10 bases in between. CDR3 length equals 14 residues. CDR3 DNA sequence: TGTGCCAGCAGTCTGGGCCGAGCTGGAAACACCATATATTTT. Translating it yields CASSLGRAGNTIYF.

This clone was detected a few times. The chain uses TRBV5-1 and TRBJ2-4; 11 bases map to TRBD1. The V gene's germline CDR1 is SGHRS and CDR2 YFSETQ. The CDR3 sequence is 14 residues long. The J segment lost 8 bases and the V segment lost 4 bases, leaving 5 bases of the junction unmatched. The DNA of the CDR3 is TGCGCCAGCAGCCGGGGACAGGGGGTTGACATTCAGTACTTC. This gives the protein CASSRGQGVDIQYF.

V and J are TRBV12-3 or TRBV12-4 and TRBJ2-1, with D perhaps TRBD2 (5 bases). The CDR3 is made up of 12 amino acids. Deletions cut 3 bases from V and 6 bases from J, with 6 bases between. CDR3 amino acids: CASSFTSNEQFF. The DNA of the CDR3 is TGTGCCAGCAGTTTTACTAGCAATGAGCAGTTCTTC.

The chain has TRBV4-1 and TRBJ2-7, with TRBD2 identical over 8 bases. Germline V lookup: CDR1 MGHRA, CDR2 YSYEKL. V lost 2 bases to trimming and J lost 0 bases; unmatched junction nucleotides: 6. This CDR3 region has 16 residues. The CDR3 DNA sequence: TGCGCCAGCAGCCAACCTCTAGCGGGCCGCTCCTACGAGCAGTACTTC. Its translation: CASSQPLAGRSYEQYF.

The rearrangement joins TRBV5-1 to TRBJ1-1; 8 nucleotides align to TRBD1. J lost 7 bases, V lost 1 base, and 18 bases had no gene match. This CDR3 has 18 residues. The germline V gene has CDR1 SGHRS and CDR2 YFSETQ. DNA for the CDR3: TGCGCCAGCAGCTTGATCCCTCTAACGACAGGGGTTTTGGTTGAAGCTTTCTTT. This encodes CASSLIPLTTGVLVEAFF.

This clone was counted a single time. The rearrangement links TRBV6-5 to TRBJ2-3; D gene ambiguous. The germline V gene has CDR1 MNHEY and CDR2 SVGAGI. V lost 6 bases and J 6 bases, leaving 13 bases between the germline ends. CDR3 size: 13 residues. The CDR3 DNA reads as TGTGCCAGCAGAACACGATCGGGTGATACGCAGTATTTT. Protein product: CASRTRSGDTQYF.